This TCR beta chain is from a study of blood T cell repertoires in COVID-19. Germline CDR1 is MDHEN and CDR2 is SYDVKM. The CDR3 has 13 residues. V shed 3 bases, J shed 6 bases, and the junction held 2 bases outside the gene matches. Assay used: immunoSEQ multiplex PCR; TCRdb lists only in-frame clones, some missing. This sample has about 120,000 clones; roughly 89% occur once, and the top ten carry roughly 19%. The rearrangement uses TRBV28 and TRBJ2-1; 7 positions agree with TRBD2. The sequencing sample was made of peripheral blood. The TCR comes from a human donor with acute or convalescent COVID-19. The donor label of this sample is uncertain. This CDR3 is CASSFPGGNEQFF. In nucleotides, the CDR3 is TGTGCCAGCAGTTTCCCGGGGGGCAATGAGCAGTTCTTC.